A single sample gave rise to the 19 T cell receptor beta chains below, sequenced in a study of OX40 agonist ivuxolimab in advanced cancers. The method was immunoSEQ multiplex PCR; TCRdb's version includes in-frame clones alone and lacks a portion of them. The table has about 73,000 clones, 86% seen once. The sequences come from CD4+ or CD8+ T cells sorted from blood, collected in a trial of the OX40 agonist ivuxolimab. The receptors were sampled from an adult with an advanced solid tumor such as melanoma, head and neck, liver or kidney cancer.

The chain has TRBV7-9 and TRBJ2-7; a possible D gene is TRBD1 (5 bases). In germline, CDR1 is SEHNR, CDR2 FQNEAQ (reference sequence). Trimming left V 4 bases short and J 8 bases short, with 18 bases between. There are 14 residues in the CDR3. CDR3 DNA: TGTGCCAGCAGCTCCGTGGGGCAGTCATCAAAGCAGTACTTC. Protein product: CASSSVGQSSKQYF.

V usage is TRBV19 and J usage is TRBJ2-2; tentatively, D is TRBD1 (5 bases). V was pared by 7 bases and J by 1 base, with 10 bases between. In germline, CDR1 is LNHDA, CDR2 SQIVND (reference sequence). This CDR3 region has 14 residues. The CDR3 nucleotides are TGTGCCAGTATTCGAACAGGGAACACCGGGGAGCTGTTTTTT. Protein: CASIRTGNTGELFF.

This rearrangement joins TRBV5-1 to TRBJ2-1; D may be TRBD1 or TRBD2 (5 bases each). CDR1 and CDR2 (germline): SGHRS, YFSETQ. V was clipped by 3 bases and J by 4 bases, with 8 bases between them. The CDR3 covers 13 residues. The CDR3 reads CASSSGAYNEQFF. The CDR3 DNA is TGCGCCAGCAGCTCCGGGGCGTACAATGAGCAGTTCTTC.

The rearrangement links TRBV5-6 to TRBJ2-7, with 7 bases matching TRBD2. Germline-derived CDR1 and CDR2 are SGHDT and YYEEEE. This CDR3 spans 15 amino acids. V was clipped by 0 bases and J by 7 bases; unmatched bases: 10. In DNA form, the CDR3 reads TGTGCCAGCAGCTTGGCAGGCGGGAGAGCTAGGGAGCAGTACTTC. This translates into CASSLAGGRAREQYF.

The chain uses TRBV4-1 and TRBJ2-1; no clear D. Germline V gene lookup returns CDR1 MGHRA and CDR2 YSYEKL. This CDR3 comprises 17 residues. V lost 1 base and J lost 0, with 13 bases in between. CDR3 loop: CASSQGSTGPSYNEQFF. The CDR3 nucleotides are TGCGCCAGCAGCCAAGGTTCTACCGGACCCTCCTACAATGAGCAGTTCTTC.

The rearrangement uses TRBV28 and TRBJ1-1; perhaps TRBD1 as D (5 bases). This CDR3 comprises 15 residues. Trimming took 4 bases from V and 1 from J, leaving 13 bases between them. CDR1 is MDHEN and CDR2 is SYDVKM in the germline V gene. CDR3 region: CASSSPGRGNTEAFF. The CDR3 DNA reads TGTGCCAGCAGTTCACCAGGGAGGGGGAACACTGAAGCTTTCTTT.

This chain's CDR3 is CASRSSGAQGYEQYF. The DNA for the CDR3 is TGTGCCAGCAGAAGCTCGGGGGCGCAAGGGTACGAGCAGTACTTC. The chain carries TRBV28 and TRBJ2-7, with D perhaps being TRBD1 or TRBD2 (6 bases each). The germline V gene encodes CDR1 MDHEN and CDR2 SYDVKM. V dropped 6 bases and J dropped 4 bases, with 19 bases sitting between them. This CDR3 contains 15 residues.

The rearrangement links TRBV6-1 to TRBJ1-4; D unresolved. The length of the CDR3 is 18 residues. Per germline, CDR1 MNHNS and CDR2 SASEGT. The V and J ends lost 1 base and 0 bases respectively, with 15 bases between them. In nucleotides, the CDR3 is TGTGCCAGCAGTGAAGAGGGCCGGTGGGCATCAACTAATGAAAAACTGTTTTTT. Encoded protein: CASSEEGRWASTNEKLFF.

The rearrangement uses TRBV7-9 and TRBJ1-4, with 8 positions matching TRBD1. The ends lost 5 bases at V and 3 bases at J; junction bases unmatched: 11. This CDR3 spans 17 amino acids. Germline CDR1 SEHNR, CDR2 FQNEAQ (reference sequence). CDR3 in DNA: TGTGCCAGCAGCCCTCAGGGGGCGAGGCGTGCTAATGAAAAACTGTTTTTT. It is translated as CASSPQGARRANEKLFF.

This clone showed up just a few times. The rearrangement links TRBV19 to TRBJ2-7, with 11 nucleotides matching TRBD2. The J segment lost 6 bases and the V segment lost 6 bases, leaving 1 base of the junction unmatched. Germline V gives CDR1 LNHDA, CDR2 SQIVND (reference sequence). The CDR3 contains 12 residues. As DNA, the CDR3 is TGTGCCAGTAGCCTAGCGGGGGGCGAGCAGTACTTC. It encodes CASSLAGGEQYF.

The chain has TRBV5-4 and TRBJ1-4; 8 bases line up with TRBD1. Per the germline V gene, CDR1 is SGHNT and CDR2 is YYREEE (reference sequence). Trimming at V came to 4 bases and at J to 8 bases, leaving 7 bases not matched to a gene. The CDR3 is 14 residues long. The chain's CDR3 is CASSIGQGREKLFF. DNA for the CDR3: TGTGCCAGCAGCATAGGACAGGGTCGGGAAAAACTGTTTTTT.

The chain uses TRBV11-1 and TRBJ1-1; a weak D match, TRBD1 (5 bases). This CDR3 has 15 residues. From germline, CDR1 is SGHAT and CDR2 FQDESV (reference sequence). V was clipped by 3 bases and J by 5 bases, with 16 bases between them. CDR3 in amino acids: CASSFSRGQKTEAFF. CDR3 bases: TGTGCCAGCAGCTTCTCGAGGGGCCAAAAAACTGAAGCTTTCTTT.

CDR3 nucleotide sequence: TGTGCCAGCAGCTTGCAAGGGGGCAGCACTGAAGCTTTCTTT. It is translated as CASSLQGGSTEAFF. This chain uses TRBV5-5 with TRBJ1-1; 7 nucleotides agree with TRBD1. The germline V gene has CDR1 SGHKS and CDR2 YYEKEE (reference sequence). The CDR3 has 14 amino acids. Losses at the gene ends were 1 base for V and 4 bases for J; bases not matched to a gene: 4.

The chain employs TRBV4-3 and TRBJ1-6; the D gene is possibly TRBD1 (5 bases). Germline CDR1 and CDR2: LGHNA and YSLEER. With 3 bases removed from V and 7 bases from J, the gap between germline ends came to 10 bases. The CDR3 sequence is 14 residues long. The CDR3 DNA sequence: TGCGCCAGCAGCCATGCAGGGCCAAATTCACCCCTCCACTTT. It is translated as CASSHAGPNSPLHF.

The J gene is TRBJ2-3, the V gene TRBV7-2; D gene unclear. Trimming stripped 5 bases from V and 8 bases from J, with 14 bases between. Germline values: CDR1 SGHTA, CDR2 FQGNSA. The CDR3 consists of 13 residues. CDR3 sequence: CASSPEASRTQYF. The CDR3 DNA reads as TGTGCCAGCAGCCCAGAAGCATCCCGTACGCAGTATTTT. Drawing the rest from reference TRBV7-2 and TRBJ2-3, the complete variable domain is GAGVSQSPSNKVTEKGKDVELRCDPISGHTALYWYRQSLGQGLEFLIYFQGNSAPDKSGLPSDRFSAERTGGSVSTLTIQRTQQEDSAVYLCASSPEASRTQYFGPGTRLTVL.

This clone was found a few times. This CDR3 is CASSVEGHQPQHF. In DNA form, the CDR3 reads TGTGCCAGCAGTGTGGAGGGCCATCAGCCCCAGCATTTT. The V and J genes are TRBV2 and TRBJ1-5, with D hard to call. CDR3 length: 13 amino acids. Trimming removed 4 bases from V and 5 bases from J, with 9 bases in between. Germline V gene data show CDR1 as SNHLY and CDR2 as FYNNEI.

The genes are TRBV25-1 and TRBJ2-5; D might be TRBD2 (5 bases). CDR1 is MGHDK and CDR2 is SYGVNS in the germline V gene. The CDR3 has 15 residues. Between the trimmed V and J ends, which lost 4 bases and 0 bases, there was a span of 12 bases. The CDR3 region is CASSGISGNQETQYF. In nucleotides, the CDR3 is TGTGCCAGCAGTGGTATTTCGGGGAACCAAGAGACCCAGTACTTC.

This sequence joins TRBV2 and TRBJ2-7, with 10 bases fitting TRBD1. Unmatched junction bases numbered 16, after V lost 7 bases and J lost 7 bases. Germline CDR1 and CDR2: SNHLY and FYNNEI. The CDR3 has 16 amino acids. The CDR3 loop reads CASKELQGQGTGEQYF. Here the CDR3 DNA reads TGTGCCAGCAAGGAATTACAGGGACAGGGGACCGGGGAGCAGTACTTC.

The chain is built from TRBV7-3 and TRBJ2-7; D unresolved. Germline V gene sequence: CDR1 SGHTA, CDR2 FQGTGA. CDR3 length: 14 amino acids. Trimming removed 2 bases from V and 4 bases from J, with 12 bases in between. CDR3 sequence: CASSLAAGQYEQYF. Written as DNA, the CDR3 is TGTGCCAGCAGCTTAGCCGCTGGGCAGTACGAGCAGTACTTC.